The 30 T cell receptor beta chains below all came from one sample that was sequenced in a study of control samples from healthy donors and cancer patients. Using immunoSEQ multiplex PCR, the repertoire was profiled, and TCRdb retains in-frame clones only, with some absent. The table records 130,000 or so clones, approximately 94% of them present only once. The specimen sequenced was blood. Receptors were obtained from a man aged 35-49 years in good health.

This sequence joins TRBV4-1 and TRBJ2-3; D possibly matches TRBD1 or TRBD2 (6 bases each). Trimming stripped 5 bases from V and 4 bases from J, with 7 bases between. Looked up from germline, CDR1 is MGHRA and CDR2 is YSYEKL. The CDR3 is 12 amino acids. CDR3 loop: CASSGGPDTQYF. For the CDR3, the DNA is TGCGCCAGCAGCGGGGGGCCAGATACGCAGTATTTT.

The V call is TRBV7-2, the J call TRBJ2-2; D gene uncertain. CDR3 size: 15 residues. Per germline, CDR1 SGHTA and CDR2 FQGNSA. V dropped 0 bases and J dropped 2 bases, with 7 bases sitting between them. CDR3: CASSLALLNTGELFF. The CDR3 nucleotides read TGTGCCAGCAGCTTAGCTCTCCTCAACACCGGGGAGCTGTTTTTT.

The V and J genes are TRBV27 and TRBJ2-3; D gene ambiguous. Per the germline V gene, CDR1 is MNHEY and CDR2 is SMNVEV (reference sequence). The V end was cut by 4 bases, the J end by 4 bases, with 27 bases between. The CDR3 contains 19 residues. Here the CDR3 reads CASSSPYLGPSTEPDTQYF. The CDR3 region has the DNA TGTGCCAGCAGTTCGCCCTACCTCGGACCATCCACCGAGCCAGATACGCAGTATTTT.

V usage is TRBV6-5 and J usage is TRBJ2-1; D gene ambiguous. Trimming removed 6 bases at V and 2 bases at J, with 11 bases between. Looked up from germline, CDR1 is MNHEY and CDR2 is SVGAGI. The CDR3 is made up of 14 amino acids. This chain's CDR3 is CASRQAFAYNEQFF. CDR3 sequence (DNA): TGTGCCAGCAGACAAGCCTTTGCCTACAATGAGCAGTTCTTC.

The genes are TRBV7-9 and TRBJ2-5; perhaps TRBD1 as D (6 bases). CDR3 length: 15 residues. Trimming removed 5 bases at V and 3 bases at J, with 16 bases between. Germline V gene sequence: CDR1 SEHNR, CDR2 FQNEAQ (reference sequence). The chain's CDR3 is CASSRGQIVEETQYF. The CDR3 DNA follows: TGTGCCAGCAGCCGAGGACAGATCGTAGAAGAGACCCAGTACTTC.

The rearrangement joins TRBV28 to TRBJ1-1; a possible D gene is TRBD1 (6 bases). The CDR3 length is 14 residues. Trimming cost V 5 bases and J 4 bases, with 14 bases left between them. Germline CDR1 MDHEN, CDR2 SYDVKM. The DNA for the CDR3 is TGTGCCAGCAGTCTTACAGGGAAAAGCACTGAAGCTTTCTTT. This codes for CASSLTGKSTEAFF.

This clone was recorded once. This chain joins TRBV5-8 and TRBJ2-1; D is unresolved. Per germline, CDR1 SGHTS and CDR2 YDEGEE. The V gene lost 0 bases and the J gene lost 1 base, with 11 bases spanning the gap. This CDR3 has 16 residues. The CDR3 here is CASSLVGTSSYNEQFF. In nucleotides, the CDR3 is TGTGCCAGCAGCTTGGTAGGCACATCGTCCTACAATGAGCAGTTCTTC.

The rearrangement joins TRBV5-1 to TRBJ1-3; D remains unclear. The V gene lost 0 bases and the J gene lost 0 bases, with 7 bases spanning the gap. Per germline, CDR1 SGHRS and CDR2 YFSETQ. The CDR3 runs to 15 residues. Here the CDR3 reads CASSLDGGSGNTIYF. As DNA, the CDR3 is TGCGCCAGCAGCTTGGACGGAGGCTCTGGAAACACCATATATTTT.

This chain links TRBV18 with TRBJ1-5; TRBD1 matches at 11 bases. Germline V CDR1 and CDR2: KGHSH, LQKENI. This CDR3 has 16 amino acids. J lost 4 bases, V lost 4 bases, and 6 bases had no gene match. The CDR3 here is CASSLGQGAGNQPQHF. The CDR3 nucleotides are TGTGCCAGCTCACTTGGACAGGGGGCGGGAAATCAGCCCCAGCATTTT.

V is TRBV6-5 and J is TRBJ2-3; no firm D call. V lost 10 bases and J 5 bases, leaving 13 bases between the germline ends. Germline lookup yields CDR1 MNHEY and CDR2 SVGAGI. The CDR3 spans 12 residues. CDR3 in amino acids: CATGRRRDTQYF. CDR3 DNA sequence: TGTGCCACTGGCCGACGCCGAGATACGCAGTATTTT.

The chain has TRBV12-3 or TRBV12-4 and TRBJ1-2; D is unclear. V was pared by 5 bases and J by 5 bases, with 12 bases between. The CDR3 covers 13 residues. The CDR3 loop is CASSRDTAYGYTF. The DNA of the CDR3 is TGTGCCAGCAGTCGTGACACCGCGTATGGCTACACCTTC.

The CDR3 nucleotides read TGTGCCAGCCGGACGGAGAGGGACGAGCAGTACTTC. This translates into CASRTERDEQYF. The rearrangement links TRBV12-3 or TRBV12-4 to TRBJ2-7, with D possibly matching TRBD2 (5 bases). V shed 8 bases and J shed 5 bases, with 13 bases lying between them. This CDR3 is 12 amino acids long.

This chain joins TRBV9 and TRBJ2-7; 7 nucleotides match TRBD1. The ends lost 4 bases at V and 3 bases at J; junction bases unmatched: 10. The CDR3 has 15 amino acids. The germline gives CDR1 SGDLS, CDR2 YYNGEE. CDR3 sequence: CASSLGGREHYEQYF. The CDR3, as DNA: TGTGCCAGCAGCCTAGGGGGCAGGGAACACTACGAGCAGTACTTC.

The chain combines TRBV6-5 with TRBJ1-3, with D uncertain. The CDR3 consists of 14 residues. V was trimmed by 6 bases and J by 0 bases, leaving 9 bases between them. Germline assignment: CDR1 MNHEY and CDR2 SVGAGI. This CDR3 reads CASSSPGSGNTIYF. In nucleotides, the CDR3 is TGTGCCAGCAGCTCCCCAGGCTCTGGAAACACCATATATTTT.

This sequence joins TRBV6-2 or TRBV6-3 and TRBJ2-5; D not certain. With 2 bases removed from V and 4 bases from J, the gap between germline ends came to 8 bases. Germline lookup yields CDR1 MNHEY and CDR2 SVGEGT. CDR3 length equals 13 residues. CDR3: CASSYLPRETQYF. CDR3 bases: TGTGCCAGCAGTTACCTTCCCCGAGAGACCCAGTACTTC.

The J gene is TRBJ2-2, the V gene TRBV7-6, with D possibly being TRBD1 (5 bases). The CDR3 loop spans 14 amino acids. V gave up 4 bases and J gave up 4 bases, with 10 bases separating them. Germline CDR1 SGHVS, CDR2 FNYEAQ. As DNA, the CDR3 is TGTGCCAGCAGCTCCACTGGGGCCACCGGGGAGCTGTTTTTT. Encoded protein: CASSSTGATGELFF.

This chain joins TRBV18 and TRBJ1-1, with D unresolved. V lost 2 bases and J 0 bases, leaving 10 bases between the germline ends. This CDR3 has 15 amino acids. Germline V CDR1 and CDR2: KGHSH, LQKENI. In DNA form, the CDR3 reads TGTGCCAGCTCACCAGGGCTCGGGATGAACACTGAAGCTTTCTTT. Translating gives CASSPGLGMNTEAFF.

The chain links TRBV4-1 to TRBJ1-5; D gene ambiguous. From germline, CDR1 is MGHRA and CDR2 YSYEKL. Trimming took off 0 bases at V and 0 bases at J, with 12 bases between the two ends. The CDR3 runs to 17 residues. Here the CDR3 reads CASSQDVELRSNQPQHF. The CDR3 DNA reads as TGCGCCAGCAGCCAAGATGTAGAGCTACGTAGCAATCAGCCCCAGCATTTT.

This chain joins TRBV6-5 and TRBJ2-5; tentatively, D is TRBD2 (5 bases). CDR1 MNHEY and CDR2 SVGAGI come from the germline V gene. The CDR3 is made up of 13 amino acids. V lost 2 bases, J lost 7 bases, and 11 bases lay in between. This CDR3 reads CASSYQRRGTQYF. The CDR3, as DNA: TGTGCCAGCAGTTACCAGCGTCGGGGGACCCAGTACTTC.

The CDR3 DNA follows: TGTGCCAGCAGTTTAAGAGGACTAGCGGGCCCCCGTCAATACAATGAGCAGTTCTTC. Its protein product is CASSLRGLAGPRQYNEQFF. The chain has TRBV28 and TRBJ2-1; 11 positions match TRBD2. Per the germline V gene, CDR1 is MDHEN and CDR2 is SYDVKM. The V segment lost 2 bases and the J segment 4 bases; nucleotides outside the gene matches: 13. The CDR3 is 19 amino acids.

CDR3 in DNA: TGTGCCAGCAGCTTAGCGAGGGATTCACCCCTCCACTTT. Protein sequence: CASSLARDSPLHF. This chain connects TRBV7-2 to TRBJ1-6; no clear D gene. V was pared by 0 bases and J by 8 bases, with 5 bases between. Germline V CDR1 and CDR2: SGHTA, FQGNSA. CDR3 length equals 13 residues.

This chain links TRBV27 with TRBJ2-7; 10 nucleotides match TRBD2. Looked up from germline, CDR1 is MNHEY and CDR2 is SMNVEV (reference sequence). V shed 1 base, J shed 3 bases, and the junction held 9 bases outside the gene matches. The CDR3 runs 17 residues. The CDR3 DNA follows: TGTGCCAGCAGTTTATTAAGCGGGAGGGATTATTTCTACGAGCAGTACTTC. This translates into CASSLLSGRDYFYEQYF.

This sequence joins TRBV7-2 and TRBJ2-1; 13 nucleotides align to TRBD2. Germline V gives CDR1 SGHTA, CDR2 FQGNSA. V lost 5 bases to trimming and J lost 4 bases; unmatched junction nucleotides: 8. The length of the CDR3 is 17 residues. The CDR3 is CASSLGLAGAPYNEQFF. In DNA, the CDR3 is TGTGCCAGCAGCCTAGGACTAGCGGGGGCACCTTACAATGAGCAGTTCTTC.

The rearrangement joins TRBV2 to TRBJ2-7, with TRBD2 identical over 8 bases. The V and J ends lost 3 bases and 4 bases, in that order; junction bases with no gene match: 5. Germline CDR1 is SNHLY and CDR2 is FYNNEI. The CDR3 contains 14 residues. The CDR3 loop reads CASSDGTSGYEQYF. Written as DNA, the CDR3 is TGTGCCAGCAGTGACGGGACTAGTGGGTACGAGCAGTACTTC.

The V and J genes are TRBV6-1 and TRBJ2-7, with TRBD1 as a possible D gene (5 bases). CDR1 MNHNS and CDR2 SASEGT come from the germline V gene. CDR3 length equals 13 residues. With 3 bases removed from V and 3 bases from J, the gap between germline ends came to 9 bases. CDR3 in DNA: TGTGCCAGCAGTGACATGACAGTCTACGAGCAGTACTTC. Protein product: CASSDMTVYEQYF.

CDR3 sequence (DNA): TGTGCCAGCAGCTACCAAACGGGAGGGATAAACACCGGGGAGCTGTTTTTT. Protein: CASSYQTGGINTGELFF. The J gene is TRBJ2-2, the V gene TRBV5-6, with TRBD2 matching 8 bases. The J segment lost 2 bases and the V segment lost 3 bases, leaving 9 bases of the junction unmatched. The CDR3 extends over 17 amino acids. Germline V CDR1 and CDR2: SGHDT, YYEEEE.

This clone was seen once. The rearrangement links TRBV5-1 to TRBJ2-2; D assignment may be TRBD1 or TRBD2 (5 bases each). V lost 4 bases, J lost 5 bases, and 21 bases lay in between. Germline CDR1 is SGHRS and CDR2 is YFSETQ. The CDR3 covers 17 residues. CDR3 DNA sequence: TGCGCCAGCAGCCTTCGTGGGGGAGAGGCGGGTACCGGGGAGCTGTTTTTT. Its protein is CASSLRGGEAGTGELFF.

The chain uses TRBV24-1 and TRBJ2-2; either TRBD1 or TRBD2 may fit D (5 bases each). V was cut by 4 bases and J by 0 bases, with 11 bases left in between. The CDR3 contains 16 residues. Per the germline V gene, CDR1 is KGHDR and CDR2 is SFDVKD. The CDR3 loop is CATSETGTSNTGELFF. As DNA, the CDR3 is TGTGCCACCAGTGAAACCGGGACGTCGAACACCGGGGAGCTGTTTTTT.

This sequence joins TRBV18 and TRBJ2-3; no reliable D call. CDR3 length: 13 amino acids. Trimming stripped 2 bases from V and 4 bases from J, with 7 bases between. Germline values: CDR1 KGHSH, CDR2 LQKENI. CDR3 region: CASSPTGSDTQYF. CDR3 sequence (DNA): TGTGCCAGCTCACCAACGGGTTCAGATACGCAGTATTTT.

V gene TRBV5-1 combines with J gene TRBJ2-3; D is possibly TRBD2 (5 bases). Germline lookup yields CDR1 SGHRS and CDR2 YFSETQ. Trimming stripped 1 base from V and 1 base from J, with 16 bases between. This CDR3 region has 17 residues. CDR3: CASSLNRAAGGTDTQYF. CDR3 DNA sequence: TGCGCCAGCAGCTTGAACCGGGCCGCCGGGGGCACAGATACGCAGTATTTT.